The entry below gives a single T cell receptor beta chain sequence along with its context. The antigen it binds to is not known. Base qualities are not provided; no much larger clone lies one nucleotide away. This specimen's time point label, per the study, means: more than 35 days after influenza vaccine administration. This sample is part of a study of response to subunit inactivated influenza vaccine (dated by TCRdb to between 2018 and 2020). Turning to the overall study: The study used deep quantitative T cell receptor repertoire profiling to track responses to a trivalent subunit inactivated influenza vaccine.

Including the terminal cysteine and phenylalanine, the CDR3 comprises 12 residues. This entry keeps only the CDR3 DNA: 36 bases, framed from base 1. Clipping removes 6 bases from V and 8 bases from J, with 2 as the unmatched junction base count. Libraries were built with RT-PCR. TCRdb shows the sequencer as Illumina HiSeq 2500. TCRdb reran the public reads through fastp at Q25 and MiXCR, keeping productive beta chains. Identical CDR3 proteins give one entry, which carries the most common genes and DNA. Recorded for this sample are hundreds of thousands of distinct CDR3 sequences; approximately 11% of them occurred a single time. The biggest ten clones account for more than 10% of the sample. Overall study outcomes, separate from this receptor: It was suggested by the authors that each seasonal influenza vaccination may recruit only a limited number of new T cells.

The rearranged chain carries TRBV12-3 or TRBV12-4 and TRBJ2-1; 9 middle bases align to TRBD1. The input for sequencing was PBMCs from blood, taken roughly 46 days after vaccination. The clonotype comes from a man aged 45 to 65 who received an inactivated influenza vaccine. Donor details come from another sample of the same person, matched by shared clones. This receptor carries the CDR3 CASRGQGYEQFF. The nucleotide sequence is TGTGCCAGCAGGGGACAGGGCTATGAGCAGTTCTTC.